The 18 T cell receptor beta chains listed next were all sequenced from one sample in a study of blood T cell repertoires in COVID-19. Sequencing was performed with immunoSEQ multiplex PCR; in TCRdb, only in-frame clones are kept and a portion is missing. The sample records some 150,000 clones, about 90% being singletons. Sequencing used peripheral blood. These receptors came from a man over 45 with active COVID-19.

This clone came up once. The chain employs TRBV12-3 or TRBV12-4 and TRBJ1-2, with 7 bases matching TRBD1. V lost 10 bases to trimming and J lost 4 bases; unmatched junction nucleotides: 9. The length of the CDR3 is 13 residues. This CDR3 reads CATRGNRGYGYTF. The CDR3 coding sequence is TGTGCCACTAGGGGGAACAGGGGCTATGGCTACACCTTC.

The rearrangement links TRBV15 to TRBJ2-5; possible D gene TRBD2, 5 bases. The CDR3 extends over 15 amino acids. Germline CDR1 and CDR2: LNHNV and YYDKDF (reference sequence). Trimming left V 1 base short and J 3 bases short, with 12 bases between. The CDR3 protein is CATSRGKADEETQYF. The CDR3 DNA reads TGTGCCACCAGCAGAGGTAAAGCGGATGAAGAGACCCAGTACTTC.

This clone was seen a few times. This chain connects TRBV27 to TRBJ1-3; no firm D call. V was pared by 4 bases and J by 1 base, with 8 bases between. This CDR3 spans 14 amino acids. CDR1 and CDR2 from the germline V gene are MNHEY and SMNVEV (reference sequence). CDR3 sequence: CASSSSFSGNTIYF. CDR3 DNA: TGTGCCAGCAGTTCTTCCTTTTCTGGAAACACCATATATTTT.

V is TRBV4-2 and J is TRBJ2-5; TRBD2 matches 14 bases. CDR1 and CDR2 (germline): LGHNA, YNFKEQ. The CDR3 totals 18 residues. Trimming took 0 bases from V and 5 from J; bases not matched to a gene: 8. DNA for the CDR3: TGTGCCAGCAGCCAAGAACTTGGACTAGCGGGGGGCGACGAGACCCAGTACTTC. Translating it yields CASSQELGLAGGDETQYF.

The rearrangement links TRBV5-4 to TRBJ2-7; TRBD1 matches 10 bases. Germline CDR1 SGHNT, CDR2 YYREEE (reference sequence). The V segment lost 4 bases and the J segment 3 bases; nucleotides outside the gene matches: 4. The CDR3 length is 14 residues. The CDR3 reads CASSGGQGFYEQYF. The CDR3 nucleotides read TGTGCCAGCAGCGGGGGACAGGGGTTCTACGAGCAGTACTTC.

The chain combines TRBV5-1 with TRBJ2-3; weak D call: TRBD1 (6 bases). There are 15 residues in the CDR3. V was shortened by 0 bases and J by 0 bases, with 8 bases between the two germline ends. CDR1 and CDR2 (germline): SGHRS, YFSETQ. CDR3 bases: TGCGCCAGCAGCTTGGGGACAGTCAGCACAGATACGCAGTATTTT. Amino acid sequence: CASSLGTVSTDTQYF. The whole variable domain, remainder taken from reference TRBV5-1 and TRBJ2-3, is KAGVTQTPRYLIKTRGQQVTLSCSPISGHRSVSWYQQTPGQGLQFLFEYFSETQRNKGNFPGRFSGRQFSNSRSEMNVSTLELGDSALYLCASSLGTVSTDTQYFGPGTRLTVL.

To note about this clone: The sample has other DNA sequences that encode this CDR3 too. This rearrangement joins TRBV2 to TRBJ1-4; D is undetermined. Per the germline V gene, CDR1 is SNHLY and CDR2 is FYNNEI. This CDR3 comprises 11 residues. V lost 5 bases, J lost 5 bases, and 3 bases lay in between. This CDR3 is CASSLNEKLFF. The DNA for the CDR3 is TGTGCCAGCAGTCTAAATGAAAAACTGTTTTTT.

CDR3 sequence (DNA): TGTGCCAGCCAGAGGACAGGGGACAATGAGCAGTTCTTC. Protein: CASQRTGDNEQFF. The chain recombines TRBV12-3 or TRBV12-4 with TRBJ2-1, with 9 bases matching TRBD1. With V trimmed by 8 bases and J by 5 bases, 4 bases remained unmatched. The length of the CDR3 is 13 residues.

This clone was counted between two and nine times. V usage is TRBV30 and J usage is TRBJ1-2; the D gene is possibly TRBD1 (5 bases). CDR1 is GTSNPN and CDR2 is SVGIG in the germline V gene (reference sequence). Trimming took 7 bases from V and 7 from J, leaving 16 bases between them. The CDR3 consists of 12 residues. This CDR3 reads CASSPGRRGYTF. The CDR3 nucleotides read TGTGCCTCCTCGCCAGGGCGCCGTGGCTACACCTTC.

The chain combines TRBV11-2 with TRBJ2-7; D is undetermined. Looked up from germline, CDR1 is SGHAT and CDR2 is FQNNGV. This CDR3 region has 11 residues. V lost 0 bases and J 5 bases, leaving 2 bases between the germline ends. The CDR3 protein is CASSLDNEQYF. DNA for the CDR3: TGTGCCAGCAGCTTAGATAACGAGCAGTACTTC. The full variable domain, with the rest looked up from reference TRBV11-2 and TRBJ2-7, is EAGVAQSPRYKIIEKRQSVAFWCNPISGHATLYWYQQILGQGPKLLIQFQNNGVVDDSQLPKDRFSAERLKGVDSTLKIQPAKLEDSAVYLCASSLDNEQYFGPGTRLTVT.

The chain employs TRBV30 and TRBJ1-1; D is uncertain. V lost 4 bases, J lost 4 bases, and 13 bases lay in between. CDR3 length equals 13 residues. In germline, CDR1 is GTSNPN, CDR2 SVGIG (reference sequence). CDR3: CAWTGLPSTEAFF. The CDR3 DNA reads TGTGCCTGGACTGGGCTCCCGAGCACTGAAGCTTTCTTT. Full variable domain (rest looked up from reference TRBV30 and TRBJ1-1): SQTIHQWPATLVQPVGSPLSLECTVEGTSNPNLYWYRQAAGRGLQLLFYSVGIGQISSEVPQNLSASRPQDRQFILSSKKLLLSDSGFYLCAWTGLPSTEAFFGQGTRLTVV.

This chain links TRBV10-3 with TRBJ1-6; TRBD1 matches at 7 bases. This CDR3 is 13 amino acids long. Trimming cost V 3 bases and J 7 bases; bases outside gene matches: 0. CDR1 is ENHRY, CDR2 SYGVKD, per germline. The CDR3 DNA sequence: TGTGCCATCAGTGAAGGGGGCAATTCACCCCTCCACTTT. Encoded protein: CAISEGGNSPLHF.

The chain couples TRBV6-5 to TRBJ2-1; 8 nucleotides match TRBD2. Germline V CDR1 and CDR2: MNHEY, SVGAGI. J was trimmed by 7 bases and V by 7 bases; bases with no gene match: 6. The CDR3 has 13 amino acids. The CDR3 DNA reads TGTGCCAGCACCGGGGGGGGGTGGAATGAGCAGTTCTTC. Protein product: CASTGGGWNEQFF.

The chain combines TRBV6-6 with TRBJ1-1; D is ambiguous. This CDR3 is built from 12 residues. V gave up 6 bases and J gave up 1 base, with 6 bases separating them. Germline loops: CDR1 MNHNY, CDR2 SVGAGI (reference sequence). This CDR3 is CASRRGNTEAFF. For the CDR3, the DNA is TGTGCCAGCAGGCGGGGGAACACTGAAGCTTTCTTT.

This clone was seen only once. The chain uses TRBV5-1 and TRBJ1-2; 9 bases agree with TRBD1. J gave up 4 bases and V 1 base, and 5 bases lay outside the gene matches. The CDR3 runs to 15 residues. CDR1 and CDR2 from the germline V gene are SGHRS and YFSETQ. The CDR3 protein is CASSLLGQGPYGYTF. CDR3 DNA sequence: TGCGCCAGCAGCTTGTTGGGACAGGGCCCCTATGGCTACACCTTC.

The chain uses TRBV14 and TRBJ2-1; possible D gene TRBD2, 5 bases. Germline V gene lookup returns CDR1 SGHDN and CDR2 FVKESK. The CDR3 contains 13 residues. Trimming removed 1 base from V and 10 bases from J, with 11 bases in between. In DNA, the CDR3 is TGTGCCAGCAGCCAAGTTGGGAGCATCGAGCAGTTCTTC. Its translation: CASSQVGSIEQFF.

V is TRBV30 and J is TRBJ2-5, with TRBD1 matching over 8 bases. This CDR3 has 16 residues. From germline, CDR1 is GTSNPN and CDR2 SVGIG (reference sequence). With V trimmed by 0 bases and J by 7 bases, 13 bases remained unmatched. The CDR3 region is CAWSVRTGWDLGTQYF. CDR3 in DNA: TGTGCCTGGAGTGTAAGGACAGGGTGGGACTTAGGGACCCAGTACTTC.

CDR3 residues: CASSPRGQTYEQYF. DNA of the CDR3: TGTGCCAGCAGCCCCCGTGGACAGACCTACGAGCAGTACTTC. This chain links TRBV7-2 with TRBJ2-7; perhaps TRBD1 as D (6 bases). V dropped 5 bases and J dropped 2 bases, with 13 bases sitting between them. CDR3 length: 14 residues. The germline CDR1 and CDR2 sequences are SGHTA and FQGNSA.